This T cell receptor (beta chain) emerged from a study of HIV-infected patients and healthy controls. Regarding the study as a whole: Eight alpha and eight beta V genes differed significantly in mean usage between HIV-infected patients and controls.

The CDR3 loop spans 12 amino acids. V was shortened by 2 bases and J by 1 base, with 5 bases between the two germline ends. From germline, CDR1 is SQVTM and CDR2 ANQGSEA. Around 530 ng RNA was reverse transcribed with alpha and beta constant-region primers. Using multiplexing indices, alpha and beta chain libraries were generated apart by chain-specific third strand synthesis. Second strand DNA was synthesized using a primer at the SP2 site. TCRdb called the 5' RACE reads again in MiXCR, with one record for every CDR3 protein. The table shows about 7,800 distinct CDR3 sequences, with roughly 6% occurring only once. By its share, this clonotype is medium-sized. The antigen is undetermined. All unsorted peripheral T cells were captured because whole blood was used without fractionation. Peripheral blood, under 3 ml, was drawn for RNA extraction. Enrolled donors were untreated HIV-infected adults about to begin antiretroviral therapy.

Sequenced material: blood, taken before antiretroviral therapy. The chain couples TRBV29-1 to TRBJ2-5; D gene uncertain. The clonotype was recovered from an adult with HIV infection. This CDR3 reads CSVEPSQETQYF. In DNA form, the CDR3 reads TGCAGCGTTGAACCTAGCCAAGAGACCCAGTACTTC. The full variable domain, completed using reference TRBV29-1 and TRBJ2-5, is SAVISQKPSRDICQRGTSLTIQCQVDSQVTMMFWYRQQPGQSLTLIATANQGSEATYESGFVIDKFPISRPNLTFSTLTVSNMSPEDSSIYLCSVEPSQETQYFGPGTRLLVL.